This T cell receptor beta chain was documented in a study of shared clonotypes between healthy human individuals. Across the whole study: For every donor, three CD4 naive, three CD4 memory, two CD8 naive and one CD8 memory plates were used.

This clone occurred a few times. Antigen specificity is unknown. At a deep level, the assay was run. Here immunoSEQ multiplex PCR was the method, and the copy in TCRdb shows in-frame clones only, minus some. The sample records around 1.1 million clones, roughly 77% being singletons. The study's findings and limits: Apart from blood, nothing was sampled; tissue repertoires likely differ.

Germline V gene sequence: CDR1 SGHTA, CDR2 FQGNSA. Trimming took 1 base from V and 7 from J, leaving 4 bases between them. This CDR3 comprises 11 residues. What was sequenced was memory CD4+ T cells from PBMCs. Subset described: CD45RA-negative fraction. This chain links TRBV7-2 with TRBJ1-2; D is undetermined. The origin of this receptor is a man in his late teens or twenties in good health. Some clones in this sample may be carry-over from other donors' samples. CDR3 DNA: TGTGCCAGCAGCTTAGTTCTTGGCTACACCTTC. Its protein is CASSLVLGYTF.